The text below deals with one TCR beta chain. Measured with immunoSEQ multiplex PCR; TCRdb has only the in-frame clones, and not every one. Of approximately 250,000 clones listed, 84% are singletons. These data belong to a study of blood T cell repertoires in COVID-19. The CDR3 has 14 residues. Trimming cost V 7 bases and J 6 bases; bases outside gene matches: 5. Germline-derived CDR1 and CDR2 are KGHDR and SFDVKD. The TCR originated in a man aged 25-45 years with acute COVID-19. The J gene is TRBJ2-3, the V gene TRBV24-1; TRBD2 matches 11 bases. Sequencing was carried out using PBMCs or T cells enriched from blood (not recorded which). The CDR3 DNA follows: TGTGCCACCAGGTCTAGCGGGAGGATGGATACGCAGTATTTT. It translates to CATRSSGRMDTQYF.